This T cell receptor (beta chain) was captured in a study of CD8 T cells in ankylosing spondylitis. This clonotype was seen a few times. Its target is not known. The study, taken as a whole, reports: It appeared that ankylosing spondylitis blood was characterized by a TCR beta motif of fewer than 10 highly homologous variants. Earlier studies detected some motif variants in reactive arthritis synovial fluid and blood. Significant enrichment of disease-linked clones was reported in matched ankylosing spondylitis synovial fluid.

The CDR3 contains 16 residues. J was trimmed by 4 bases and V by 3 bases; bases with no gene match: 12. Germline loops: CDR1 MNHEY, CDR2 SMNVEV (reference sequence). TCRdb re-called the 5' RACE reads with MiXCR, one entry per CDR3 protein. The sample records a few hundred thousand distinct CDR3 sequences, less than 25% being singletons. V gene TRBV27 combines with J gene TRBJ2-7; 7 positions agree with TRBD2. Sequenced material: blood, either unsorted or a sorted T cell fraction (not recorded which). The TCR sequence derives from a female donor with ankylosing spondylitis or in good health (not recorded which). CDR3 sequence reads: CASSFEAQRDAYEQYF. CDR3 bases: TGTGCCAGCAGTTTCGAGGCGCAGCGGGACGCTTACGAGCAGTACTTC.